Listed below are T cell receptor beta chains from one sample, sequenced in a study of T cell repertoires in cytomegalovirus infection. TCRdb recomputed calls from the reads with MiXCR, one row per CDR3 protein. The data contain about half a million distinct CDR3 sequences, roughly a third of them singletons. No antigen has been identified for these receptors. Here the sequenced sample was cultured PBMCs, taken from culture after CMV antigen stimulation. These receptors came from a human donor in good health (CMV status not recorded). Some clones in this sample may be carry-over from other donors' samples. CDR3s include the opening cysteine and the closing phenylalanine or tryptophan. Each record gives: D gene, J gene, clone size, V gene, CDR3 DNA, CDR3 protein. The D gene is left open where the match is weak. The size of a clone is reported for some rows only, either as once, few or many, or as a class for expanded clones.

d_call: NA
j_call: TRBJ2-1
clone_size: many
v_call: TRBV12-3/TRBV12-4
cdr3_nt: TGTGCCAGCAGTTCCACTACCTGGACTCAGGGGATCCAGTTCTTC
cdr3_aa: CASSSTTWTQGIQFF

d_call: NA
j_call: TRBJ1-1
clone_size: many
v_call: TRBV7-2
cdr3_nt: TGTGCCAGCAGCTTAGCGCATTCGGGGGTAACTGAAGCTTTCTTT
cdr3_aa: CASSLAHSGVTEAFF

d_call: NA
j_call: TRBJ1-6
clone_size: few
v_call: TRBV19
cdr3_nt: TGTGCCAGTAGTATGCAGGGCGGCTATAATTCACCCCTCCACTTT
cdr3_aa: CASSMQGGYNSPLHF

d_call: TRBD1
j_call: TRBJ2-5
clone_size: few
v_call: TRBV12-3/TRBV12-4
cdr3_nt: TGTGCCAGTACGGGGACAGGGGGAGAGACCCAGTACTTC
cdr3_aa: CASTGTGGETQYF

d_call: NA
j_call: TRBJ2-7
clone_size: NA
v_call: TRBV20-1
cdr3_nt: TGCAGTGCTAGCGGGAGCTACGAGCAGTACTTC
cdr3_aa: CSASGSYEQYF

d_call: NA
j_call: TRBJ2-7
clone_size: few
v_call: TRBV24-1
cdr3_nt: TGTGCCACCAGTGGTTCGGACGGGAACTACGAGCAGTACTTC
cdr3_aa: CATSGSDGNYEQYF

d_call: TRBD2
j_call: TRBJ2-1
clone_size: NA
v_call: TRBV28
cdr3_nt: TGTGCCAGCAGTTTGACCACAAGATTTGATGCTAGCGGGAGCTCCTACAATGAGCAGTTCTTC
cdr3_aa: CASSLTTRFDASGSSYNEQFF

d_call: NA
j_call: TRBJ1-1
clone_size: NA
v_call: TRBV19
cdr3_nt: TGTGCCAGTAGTATTACAGGTACCCGTGAAGCTTTCTTT
cdr3_aa: CASSITGTREAFF

d_call: NA
j_call: TRBJ2-2
clone_size: NA
v_call: TRBV5-4
cdr3_nt: TGTGCCAGCAGCTTGGATGGCGTAGGGATGAACACCGGGGAGCTGTTTTTT
cdr3_aa: CASSLDGVGMNTGELFF

d_call: NA
j_call: TRBJ1-6
clone_size: few
v_call: TRBV12-3/TRBV12-4
cdr3_nt: TGTGCCAGCAGGAGGGGACAAGTTAATTCACCCCTCCACTTT
cdr3_aa: CASRRGQVNSPLHF

d_call: NA
j_call: TRBJ2-1
clone_size: NA
v_call: TRBV20-1
cdr3_nt: TGCAGTGCTAGAGATCGCCGGGGGGCTGGCAATGAGCAGTTCTTC
cdr3_aa: CSARDRRGAGNEQFF

d_call: NA
j_call: TRBJ1-2
clone_size: few
v_call: TRBV7-9
cdr3_nt: TGTGCCAGCAGCTTAGCGCTATTCTCCTATGGCTACACCTTC
cdr3_aa: CASSLALFSYGYTF

d_call: NA
j_call: TRBJ1-1
clone_size: NA
v_call: TRBV7-2
cdr3_nt: TGTGCCAGCAGCTCCATGTCGGACAAAGCTTTCTTT
cdr3_aa: CASSSMSDKAFF

d_call: NA
j_call: TRBJ2-1
clone_size: NA
v_call: TRBV29-1
cdr3_nt: TGCAGCGTTGTTATAAATGAGCAGTTCTTC
cdr3_aa: CSVVINEQFF

d_call: NA
j_call: TRBJ2-3
clone_size: NA
v_call: TRBV11-2
cdr3_nt: TGTGCCAGCTCCCCGCTCGGAACTAGTGCAGATACGCAGTATTTT
cdr3_aa: CASSPLGTSADTQYF